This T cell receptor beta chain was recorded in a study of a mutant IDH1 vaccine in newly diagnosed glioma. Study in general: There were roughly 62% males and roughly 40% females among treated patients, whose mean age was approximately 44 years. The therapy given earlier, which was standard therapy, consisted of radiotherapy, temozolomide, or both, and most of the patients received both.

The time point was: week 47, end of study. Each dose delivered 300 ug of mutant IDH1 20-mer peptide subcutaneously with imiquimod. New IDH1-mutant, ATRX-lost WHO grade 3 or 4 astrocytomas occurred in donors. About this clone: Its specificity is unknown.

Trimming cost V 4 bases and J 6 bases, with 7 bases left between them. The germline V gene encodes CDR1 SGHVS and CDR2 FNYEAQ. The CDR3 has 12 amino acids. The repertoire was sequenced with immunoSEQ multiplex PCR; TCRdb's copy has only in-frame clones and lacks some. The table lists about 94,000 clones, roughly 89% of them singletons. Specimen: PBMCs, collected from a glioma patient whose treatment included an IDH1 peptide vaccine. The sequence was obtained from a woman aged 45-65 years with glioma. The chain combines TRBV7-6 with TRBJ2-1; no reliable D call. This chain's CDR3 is CASSSLANEQFF. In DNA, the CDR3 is TGTGCCAGCAGCTCCCTCGCCAATGAGCAGTTCTTC. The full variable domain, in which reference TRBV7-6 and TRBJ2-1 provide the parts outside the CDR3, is GAGVSQSPRYKVTKRGQDVALRCDPISGHVSLYWYRQALGQGPEFLTYFNYEAQQDKSGLPNDRFSAERPEGSISTLTIQRTEQRDSAMYRCASSSLANEQFFGPGTRLTVL.